The clone carrying this T cell receptor beta chain was counted only a few times. The record originates from a study of T cells after yellow fever vaccination. A 5'RACE template-switching step, the method used to make TCR cDNA, added a universal primer site and UMIs. TCRdb used MiXCR to reprocess the 5' RACE reads, holding one entry per CDR3 protein. The sample includes about 320,000 distinct CDR3 sequences, around 6.8% of them seen just once. This CDR3 has 13 residues. Germline assignment: CDR1 SGHVS and CDR2 FQNEAQ. V shed 5 bases and J shed 7 bases, with 15 bases lying between them. This chain links TRBV7-8 with TRBJ2-7; possible D gene TRBD2, 7 bases. The sequences come from PBMCs, collected approximately 47 days after the first yellow fever vaccination. The source is a man aged 18 to 30 who received the YFV17D yellow fever vaccine. CDR3 residues: CASSPGGPREQYF. The CDR3 DNA is TGTGCCAGCAGCCCCGGGGGGCCCAGGGAGCAGTACTTC.